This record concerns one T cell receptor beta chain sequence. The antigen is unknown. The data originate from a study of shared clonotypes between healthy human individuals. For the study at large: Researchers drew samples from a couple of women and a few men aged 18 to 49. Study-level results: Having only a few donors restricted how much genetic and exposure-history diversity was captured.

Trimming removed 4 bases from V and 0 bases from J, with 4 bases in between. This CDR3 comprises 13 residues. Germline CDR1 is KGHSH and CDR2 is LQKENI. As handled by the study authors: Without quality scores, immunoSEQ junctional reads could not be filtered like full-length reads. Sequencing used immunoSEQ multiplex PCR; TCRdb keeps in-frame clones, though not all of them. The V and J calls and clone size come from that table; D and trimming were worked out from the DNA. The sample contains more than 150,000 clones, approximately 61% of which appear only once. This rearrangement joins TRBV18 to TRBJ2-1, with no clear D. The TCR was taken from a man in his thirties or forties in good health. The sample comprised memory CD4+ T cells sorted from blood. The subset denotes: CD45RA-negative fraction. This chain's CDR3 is CASSQSSYNEQFF. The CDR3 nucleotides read TGTGCCAGCTCACAGAGCTCCTACAATGAGCAGTTCTTC.